This section outlines one TCR beta chain sequence together with its context. Its specificity is unknown. This sample is drawn from a study of response to subunit inactivated influenza vaccine. Study-level points and caveats: The authors put forward the suggestion that each seasonal influenza vaccination may bring in only a limited number of new T cells.

Trimming at V came to 4 bases and at J to 6 bases, leaving 13 bases not matched to a gene. Looked up from germline, CDR1 is LGHNA and CDR2 is YNFKEQ. This CDR3 comprises 16 residues. Using its own MiXCR run on the RT-PCR reads, TCRdb lists one record per CDR3 protein. The sample has under 750,000 distinct CDR3 sequences, about 10% seen once. This receptor was identified in a man over 45 who received an inactivated influenza vaccine. The chain has TRBV4-2 and TRBJ1-2, with TRBD1 identical over 8 bases. Material: PBMCs from blood, obtained on the day of vaccination. CDR3 amino acids: CASSPGQVEVSHGYTF. CDR3 nucleotide sequence: TGTGCCAGCAGCCCGGGACAGGTGGAAGTCTCCCATGGCTACACCTTC.